The clone carrying this TCR beta chain was observed many times. The target antigen is unknown. The entry originates in a study of spatial heterogeneity in lung cancer. Background on the study: Among detected sequences, beta-chain ones consistently exceeded alpha-chain ones in number. Study conclusions and caveats: The study found ubiquitous expanded tumor TCRs in blood more at resection than follow-up.

Trimming left V 4 bases short and J 2 bases short, with 13 bases between. CDR3 size: 14 residues. Germline V gene sequence: CDR1 SGHRS, CDR2 YFSETQ. Each molecule of TCR cDNA was tagged with one unique molecular identifier. TCRdb analysed the 5' RACE reads with MiXCR anew, one entry per CDR3 protein. The sample lists under 40,000 distinct CDR3 sequences; approximately 5.2% were seen once. Time point: sample taken at primary tumor resection. The sequenced material consisted of unsorted whole RNA from tumor, nontumor lung or frozen PBMC. J is TRBJ2-7 and V is TRBV5-1; the D is unclear. This receptor was identified in a female donor with early-stage non-small cell lung cancer. The sample in question was PBMCs, obtained at surgery. The CDR3 protein is CASSARGSAYEQYF. DNA of the CDR3: TGCGCCAGCAGCGCCCGAGGTAGTGCCTACGAGCAGTACTTC.